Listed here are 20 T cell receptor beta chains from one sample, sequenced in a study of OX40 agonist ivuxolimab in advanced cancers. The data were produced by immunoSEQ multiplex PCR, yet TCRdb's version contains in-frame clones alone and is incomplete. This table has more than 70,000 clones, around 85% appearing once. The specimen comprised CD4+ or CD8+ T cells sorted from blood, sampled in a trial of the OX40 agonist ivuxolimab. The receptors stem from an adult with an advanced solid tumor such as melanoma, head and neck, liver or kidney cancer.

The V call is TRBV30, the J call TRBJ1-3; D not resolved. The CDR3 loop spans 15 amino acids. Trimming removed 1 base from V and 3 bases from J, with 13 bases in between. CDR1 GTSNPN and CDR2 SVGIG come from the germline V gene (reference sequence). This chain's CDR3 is CAWSGQTISGNTIYF. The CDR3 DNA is TGTGCCTGGAGTGGCCAGACAATAAGTGGAAACACCATATATTTT.

The CDR3 coding sequence is TGTGCCAGCAGCCAGGGACAGATTCTTTATCAGCCCCAGCATTTT. Encoded protein: CASSQGQILYQPQHF. The rearrangement joins TRBV7-9 to TRBJ1-5, with 7 bases identical to TRBD1. This CDR3 spans 15 amino acids. CDR1 SEHNR and CDR2 FQNEAQ come from the germline V gene (reference sequence). The V segment lost 5 bases and the J segment 5 bases; nucleotides outside the gene matches: 9.

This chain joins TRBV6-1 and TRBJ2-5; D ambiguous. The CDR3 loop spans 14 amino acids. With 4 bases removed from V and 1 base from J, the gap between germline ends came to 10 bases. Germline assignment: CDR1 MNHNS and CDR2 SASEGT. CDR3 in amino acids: CASSVGQIQETQYF. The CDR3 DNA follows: TGTGCCAGCAGTGTAGGCCAGATCCAAGAGACCCAGTACTTC.

The CDR3 reads CAIGTGSNQPQHF. CDR3 DNA sequence: TGTGCCATCGGGACAGGGAGCAATCAGCCCCAGCATTTT. This chain connects TRBV28 to TRBJ1-5; 9 bases align to TRBD1. The length of the CDR3 is 13 residues. The germline gives CDR1 MDHEN, CDR2 SYDVKM. The trim removed 10 bases at V and 1 base at J, leaving 2 bases unmatched.

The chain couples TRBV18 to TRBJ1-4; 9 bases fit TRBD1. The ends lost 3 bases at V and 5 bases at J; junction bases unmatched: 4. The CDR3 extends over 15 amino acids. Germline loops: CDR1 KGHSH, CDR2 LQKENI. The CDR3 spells CASSPSGQGNEKLFF. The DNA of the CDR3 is TGTGCCAGCTCACCCTCCGGACAGGGGAATGAAAAACTGTTTTTT. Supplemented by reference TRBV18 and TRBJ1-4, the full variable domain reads NAGVMQNPRHLVRRRGQEARLRCSPMKGHSHVYWYRQLPEEGLKFMVYLQKENIIDESGMPKERFSAEFPKEGPSILRIQQVVRGDSAAYFCASSPSGQGNEKLFFGSGTQLSVL.

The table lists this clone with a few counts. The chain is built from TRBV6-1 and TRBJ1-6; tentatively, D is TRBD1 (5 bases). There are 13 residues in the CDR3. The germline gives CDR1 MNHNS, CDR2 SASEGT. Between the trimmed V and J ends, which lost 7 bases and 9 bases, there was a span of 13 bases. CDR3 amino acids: CASTPGDGSPLHF. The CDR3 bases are TGTGCCAGCACTCCGGGGGATGGTTCACCCCTCCACTTT.

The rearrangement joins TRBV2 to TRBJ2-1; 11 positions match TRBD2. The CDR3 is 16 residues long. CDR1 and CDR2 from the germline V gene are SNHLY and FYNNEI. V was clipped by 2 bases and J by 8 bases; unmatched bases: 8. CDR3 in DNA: TGTGCCAGCAGTGAAATACTAGCGGGGGTAGGTGATGAGCAGTTCTTC. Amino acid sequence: CASSEILAGVGDEQFF.

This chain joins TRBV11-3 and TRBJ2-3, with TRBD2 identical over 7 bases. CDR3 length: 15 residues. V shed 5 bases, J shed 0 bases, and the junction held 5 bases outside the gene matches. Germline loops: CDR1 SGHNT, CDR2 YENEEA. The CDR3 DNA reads TGTGCCAGCAGCCCCGAGGGAGGGAGCACAGATACGCAGTATTTT. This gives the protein CASSPEGGSTDTQYF.

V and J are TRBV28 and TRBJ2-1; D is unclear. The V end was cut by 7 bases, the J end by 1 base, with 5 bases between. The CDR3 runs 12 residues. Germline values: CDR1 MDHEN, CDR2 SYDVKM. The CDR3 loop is CASKRSYNEQFF. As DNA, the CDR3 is TGTGCCAGCAAACGATCCTACAATGAGCAGTTCTTC. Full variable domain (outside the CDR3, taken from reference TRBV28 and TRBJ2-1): DVKVTQSSRYLVKRTGEKVFLECVQDMDHENMFWYRQDPGLGLRLIYFSYDVKMKEKGDIPEGYSVSREKKERFSLILESASTNQTSMYLCASKRSYNEQFFGPGTRLTVL.

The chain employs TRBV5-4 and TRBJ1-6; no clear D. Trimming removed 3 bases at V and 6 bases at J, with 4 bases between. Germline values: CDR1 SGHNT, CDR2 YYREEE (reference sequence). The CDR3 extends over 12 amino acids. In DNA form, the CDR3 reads TGTGCCAGCAGCTCCCCTAATTCACCCCTCCACTTT. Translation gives CASSSPNSPLHF.

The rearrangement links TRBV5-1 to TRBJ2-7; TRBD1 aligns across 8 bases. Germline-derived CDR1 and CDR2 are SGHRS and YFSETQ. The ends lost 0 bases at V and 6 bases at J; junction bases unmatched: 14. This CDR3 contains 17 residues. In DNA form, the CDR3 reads TGCGCCAGCAGCTTGGGGGCGCAGACAGGGGCGGGCGGCGAGCAGTACTTC. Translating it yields CASSLGAQTGAGGEQYF.

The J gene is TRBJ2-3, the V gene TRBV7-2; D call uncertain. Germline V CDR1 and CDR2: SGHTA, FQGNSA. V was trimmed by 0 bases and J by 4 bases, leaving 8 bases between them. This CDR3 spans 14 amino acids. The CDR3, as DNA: TGTGCCAGCAGCTTAGCGCTAAGGGCAGATACGCAGTATTTT. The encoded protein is CASSLALRADTQYF. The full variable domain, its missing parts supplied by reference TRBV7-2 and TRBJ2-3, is GAGVSQSPSNKVTEKGKDVELRCDPISGHTALYWYRQSLGQGLEFLIYFQGNSAPDKSGLPSDRFSAERTGGSVSTLTIQRTQQEDSAVYLCASSLALRADTQYFGPGTRLTVL.

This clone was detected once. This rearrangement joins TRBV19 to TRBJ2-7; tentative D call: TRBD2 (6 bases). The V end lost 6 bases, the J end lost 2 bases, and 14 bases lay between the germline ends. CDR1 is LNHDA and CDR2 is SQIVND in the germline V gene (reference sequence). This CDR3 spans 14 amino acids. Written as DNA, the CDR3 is TGTGCCAGTAGCCTATACGGCGGGACCTACGAGCAGTACTTC. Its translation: CASSLYGGTYEQYF.

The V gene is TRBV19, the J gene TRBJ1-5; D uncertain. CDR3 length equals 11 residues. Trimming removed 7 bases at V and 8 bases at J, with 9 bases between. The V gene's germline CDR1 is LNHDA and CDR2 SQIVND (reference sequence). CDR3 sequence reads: CASNHGEPQHF. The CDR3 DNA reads TGTGCCAGTAACCATGGCGAGCCCCAGCATTTT.

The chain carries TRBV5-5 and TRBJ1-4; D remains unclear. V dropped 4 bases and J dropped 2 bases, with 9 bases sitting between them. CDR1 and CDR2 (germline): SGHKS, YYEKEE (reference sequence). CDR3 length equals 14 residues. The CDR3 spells CASSQDWTNEKLFF. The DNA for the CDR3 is TGTGCCAGCAGCCAGGACTGGACTAATGAAAAACTGTTTTTT.

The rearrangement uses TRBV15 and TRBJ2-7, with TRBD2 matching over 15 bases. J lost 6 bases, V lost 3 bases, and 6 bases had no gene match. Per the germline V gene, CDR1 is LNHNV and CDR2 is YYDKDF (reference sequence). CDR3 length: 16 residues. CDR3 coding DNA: TGTGCCACCAGCAGGCTGGGACTAGCGGGGGGCGGCGAGCAGTACTTC. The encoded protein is CATSRLGLAGGGEQYF.

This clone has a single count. CDR3 in DNA: TGTGCCATCAGTGAGATTGACGAGCCCCAGCATTTT. Protein: CAISEIDEPQHF. The genes are TRBV10-3 and TRBJ1-5; D uncertain. Trimming took 2 bases from V and 8 from J, leaving 7 bases between them. There are 12 residues in the CDR3. The germline CDR1 and CDR2 sequences are ENHRY and SYGVKD.

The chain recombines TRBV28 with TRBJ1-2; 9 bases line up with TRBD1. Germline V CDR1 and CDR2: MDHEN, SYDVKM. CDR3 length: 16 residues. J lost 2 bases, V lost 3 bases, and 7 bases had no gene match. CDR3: CASSLSGTGLNYGYTF. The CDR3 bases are TGTGCCAGCAGTTTGTCCGGGACAGGGCTGAACTATGGCTACACCTTC.

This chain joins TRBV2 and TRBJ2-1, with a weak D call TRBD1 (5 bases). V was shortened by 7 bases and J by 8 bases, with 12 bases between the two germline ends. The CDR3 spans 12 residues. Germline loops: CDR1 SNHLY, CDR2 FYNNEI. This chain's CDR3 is CASNFRAHEQFF. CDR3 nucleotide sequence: TGTGCCAGCAACTTCAGGGCCCATGAGCAGTTCTTC.

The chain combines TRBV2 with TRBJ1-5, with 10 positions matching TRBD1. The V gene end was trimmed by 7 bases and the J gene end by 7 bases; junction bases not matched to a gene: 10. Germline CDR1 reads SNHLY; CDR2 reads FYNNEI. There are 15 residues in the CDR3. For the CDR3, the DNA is TGTGCCAGCACCGGAGAGACAGGGGGCGGGCAGCCCCAGCATTTT. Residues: CASTGETGGGQPQHF.